The source of this T cell receptor beta chain is a study of T cells in Graves' hyperthyroidism and ophthalmopathy. About the research overall: Peripheral blood was collected at initial diagnosis, before any treatment.

TCR beta CDR3 sequences were amplified from RNA transcripts. The study used the HTBI primer set for a first-round RT-PCR of the TCR CDR3. TCRdb reanalysed the multiplex PCR reads using MiXCR and keeps one entry per CDR3 protein. This table has more than 350,000 distinct CDR3 sequences, about 15% appearing once. The table lists this clonotype with many counts. Its antigen is currently unknown. Any patient presenting with uncontrolled infection, other autoimmune disease, pregnancy or lactation was left out. General study points: Ophthalmopathy onset followed model prediction by a median approximately 7 months. Blood also showed most of the thyroid clonotypes that were expanded above 0.001.

Material: blood. The sequence derives from a woman in her 30s with Graves' hyperthyroidism.

CDR3 sequence reads: CASSRARQETQYF. The CDR3 coding sequence is TGTGCCAGCAGTAGGGCAAGACAAGAGACCCAGTACTTC. This chain uses TRBV2 with TRBJ2-5; no firm D call. CDR1 SNHLY and CDR2 FYNNEI come from the germline V gene. The CDR3 covers 13 residues. Between the trimmed V and J ends, which lost 5 bases and 2 bases, there was a span of 9 bases.